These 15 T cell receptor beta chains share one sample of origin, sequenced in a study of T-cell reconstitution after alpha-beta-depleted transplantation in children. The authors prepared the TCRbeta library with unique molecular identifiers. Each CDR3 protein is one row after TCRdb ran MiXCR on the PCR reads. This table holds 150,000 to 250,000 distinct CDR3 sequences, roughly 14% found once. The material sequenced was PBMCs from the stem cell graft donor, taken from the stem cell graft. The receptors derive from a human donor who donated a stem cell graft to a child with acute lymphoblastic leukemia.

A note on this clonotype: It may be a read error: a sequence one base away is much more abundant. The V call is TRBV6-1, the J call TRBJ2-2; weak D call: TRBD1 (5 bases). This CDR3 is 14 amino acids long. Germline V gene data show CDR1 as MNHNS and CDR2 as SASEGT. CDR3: CASRTQENIGELFF. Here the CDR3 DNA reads TGTGCCAGCAGGACACAGGAGAACATCGGGGAGCTGTTTTTT.

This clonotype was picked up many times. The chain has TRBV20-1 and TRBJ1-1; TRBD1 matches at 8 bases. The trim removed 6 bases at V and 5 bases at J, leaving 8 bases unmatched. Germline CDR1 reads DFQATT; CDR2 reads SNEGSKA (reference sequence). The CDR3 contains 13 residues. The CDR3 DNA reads TGCAGTGCCGGCAGGGGGCGGGAAACTGAAGCTTTCTTT. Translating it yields CSAGRGRETEAFF.

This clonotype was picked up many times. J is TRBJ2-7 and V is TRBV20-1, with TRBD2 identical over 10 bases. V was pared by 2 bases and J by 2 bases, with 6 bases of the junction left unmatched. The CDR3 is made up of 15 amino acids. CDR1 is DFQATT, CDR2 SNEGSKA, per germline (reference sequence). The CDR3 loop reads CSARSLAGAPYEQYF. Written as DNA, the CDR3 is TGCAGTGCTAGAAGCCTAGCGGGGGCCCCCTACGAGCAGTACTTC.

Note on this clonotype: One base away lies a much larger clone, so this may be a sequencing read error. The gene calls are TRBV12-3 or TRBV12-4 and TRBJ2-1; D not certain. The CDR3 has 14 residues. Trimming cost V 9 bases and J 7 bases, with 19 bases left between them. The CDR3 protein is CASTDRATWNEQFF. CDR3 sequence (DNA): TGTGCCAGTACAGACCGGGCCACGTGGAATGAGCAGTTCTTC.

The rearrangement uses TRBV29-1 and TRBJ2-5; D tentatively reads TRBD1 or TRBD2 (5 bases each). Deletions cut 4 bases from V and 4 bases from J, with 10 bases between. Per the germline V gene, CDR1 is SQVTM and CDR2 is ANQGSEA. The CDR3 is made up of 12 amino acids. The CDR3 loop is CSVGEGRETQYF. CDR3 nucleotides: TGCAGCGTTGGTGAGGGACGAGAGACCCAGTACTTC.

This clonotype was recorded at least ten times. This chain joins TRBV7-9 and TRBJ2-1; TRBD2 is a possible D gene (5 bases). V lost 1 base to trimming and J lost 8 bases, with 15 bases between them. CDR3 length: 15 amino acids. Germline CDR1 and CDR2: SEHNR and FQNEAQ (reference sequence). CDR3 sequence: CASSLVEGVYDEQFF. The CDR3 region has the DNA TGTGCCAGCAGCTTAGTCGAGGGCGTTTACGATGAGCAGTTCTTC.

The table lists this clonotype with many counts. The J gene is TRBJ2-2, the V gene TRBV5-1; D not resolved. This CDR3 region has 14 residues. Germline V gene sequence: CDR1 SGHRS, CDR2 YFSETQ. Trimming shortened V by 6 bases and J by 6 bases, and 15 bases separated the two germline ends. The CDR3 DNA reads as TGCGCCAGCAAGGCGCAGGTTGGGGCCGGGGAGCTGTTTTTT. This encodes CASKAQVGAGELFF.

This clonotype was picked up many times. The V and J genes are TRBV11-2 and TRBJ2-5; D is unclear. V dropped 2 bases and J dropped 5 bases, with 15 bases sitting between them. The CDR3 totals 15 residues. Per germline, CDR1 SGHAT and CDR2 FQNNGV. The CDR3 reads CASSLLSALRETQYF. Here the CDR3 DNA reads TGTGCCAGCAGCTTATTGTCGGCCCTTCGGGAGACCCAGTACTTC.

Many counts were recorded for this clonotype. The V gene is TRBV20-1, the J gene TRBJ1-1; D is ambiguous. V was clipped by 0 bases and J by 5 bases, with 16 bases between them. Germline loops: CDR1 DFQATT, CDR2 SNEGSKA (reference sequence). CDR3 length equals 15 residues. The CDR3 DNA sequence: TGCAGTGCTAGAGATAGAGAACGGCTGGGAACTGAAGCTTTCTTT. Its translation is CSARDRERLGTEAFF.

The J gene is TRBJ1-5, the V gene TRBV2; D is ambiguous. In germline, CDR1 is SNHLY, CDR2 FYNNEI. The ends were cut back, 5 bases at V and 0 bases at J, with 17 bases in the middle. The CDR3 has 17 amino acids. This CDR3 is CASSRREQFGSNQPQHF. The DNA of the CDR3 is TGTGCCAGCAGTAGAAGGGAGCAGTTCGGTAGCAATCAGCCCCAGCATTTT.

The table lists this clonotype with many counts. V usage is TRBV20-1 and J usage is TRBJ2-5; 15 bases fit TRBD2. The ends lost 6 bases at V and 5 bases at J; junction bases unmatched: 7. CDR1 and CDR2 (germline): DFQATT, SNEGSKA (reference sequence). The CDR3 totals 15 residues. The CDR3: CSAEGLAGGWETQYF. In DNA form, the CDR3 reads TGCAGTGCCGAGGGACTAGCGGGAGGATGGGAGACCCAGTACTTC.

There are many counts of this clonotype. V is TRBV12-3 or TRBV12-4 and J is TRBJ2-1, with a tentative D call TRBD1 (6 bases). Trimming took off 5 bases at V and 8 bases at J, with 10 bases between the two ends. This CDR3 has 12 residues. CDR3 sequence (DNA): TGTGCCAGCAGTACCGAGGGGGATGAGCAGTTCTTC. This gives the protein CASSTEGDEQFF.

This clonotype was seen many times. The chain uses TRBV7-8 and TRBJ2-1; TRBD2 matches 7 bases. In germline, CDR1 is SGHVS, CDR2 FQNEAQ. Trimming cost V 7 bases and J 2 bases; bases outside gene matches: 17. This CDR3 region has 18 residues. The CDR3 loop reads CASNPGGAVWTTYNEQFF. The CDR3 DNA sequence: TGTGCCAGCAATCCGGGAGGAGCCGTTTGGACCACCTACAATGAGCAGTTCTTC.

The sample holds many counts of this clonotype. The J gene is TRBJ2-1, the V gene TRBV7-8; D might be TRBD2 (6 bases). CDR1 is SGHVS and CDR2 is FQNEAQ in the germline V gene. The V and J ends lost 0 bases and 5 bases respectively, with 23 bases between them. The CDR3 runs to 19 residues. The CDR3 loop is CASSLAPGAASVGHNEQFF. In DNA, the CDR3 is TGTGCCAGCAGCTTAGCGCCCGGGGCGGCTAGCGTCGGACACAATGAGCAGTTCTTC.

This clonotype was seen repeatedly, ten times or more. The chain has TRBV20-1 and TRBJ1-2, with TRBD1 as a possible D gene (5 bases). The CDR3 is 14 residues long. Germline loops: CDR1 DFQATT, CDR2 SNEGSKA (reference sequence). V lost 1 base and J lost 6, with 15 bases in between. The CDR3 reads CSARVTGDRDGYTF. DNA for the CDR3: TGCAGTGCTAGAGTCACCGGGGACCGGGATGGCTACACCTTC.